This T cell receptor (beta chain) was profiled in a study of vaccination and CD4 T cells after COVID-19. Study information: The interval from dose two to post-vaccine sampling had a median of approximately 70 days, and it ranged from 14 to 241. Control cultures used a CEFX viral epitope pool, an HIV-1 Nef peptide pool, or no peptide. Study-level points and caveats: It was found that, in convalescent patients, 304 of 307 vaccine-specific clones were spike mono-reactive.

Documented treatment: approximately 9-day PBMC culture with coronavirus spike peptide pools or control peptides (ViraFEST assay). The collection of CD4+ T cells from the unexposed donor took place before the COVID-19 pandemic (2011-2018). PBMCs were cultured at around 2 million per well with approximately 9.9 IU/ml IL-2 and approximately 9.4 ug/ml peptide pools. A remark on this clonotype: Its specificity is not known.

Sequenced with the Oncomine TCR Beta short-read assay was DNA taken from cultured CD4+ T cells. From the PCR reads, TCRdb called clonotypes with MiXCR, one entry per CDR3 protein. Of about 9,500 distinct CDR3 sequences in the sample, nearly 50% were seen once. The germline V gene encodes CDR1 SGHRS and CDR2 YFSETQ. Trimming took off 4 bases at V and 13 bases at J, with 21 bases between the two ends. The CDR3 has 15 residues. Sample: CD4+ T cells from blood, cultured in vitro. The chain recombines TRBV5-1 with TRBJ1-6; D gene unclear. This clonotype was obtained from a human donor in good health. The CDR3 DNA reads TGCGCCAGCAGCCCCACTGGAGGGCAAGAGGTCCCCCTCCACTTT. Protein product: CASSPTGGQEVPLHF. The whole variable domain, remainder taken from reference TRBV5-1 and TRBJ1-6, is KAGVTQTPRYLIKTRGQQVTLSCSPISGHRSVSWYQQTPGQGLQFLFEYFSETQRNKGNFPGRFSGRQFSNSRSEMNVSTLELGDSALYLCASSPTGGQEVPLHFGNGTRLTVT.